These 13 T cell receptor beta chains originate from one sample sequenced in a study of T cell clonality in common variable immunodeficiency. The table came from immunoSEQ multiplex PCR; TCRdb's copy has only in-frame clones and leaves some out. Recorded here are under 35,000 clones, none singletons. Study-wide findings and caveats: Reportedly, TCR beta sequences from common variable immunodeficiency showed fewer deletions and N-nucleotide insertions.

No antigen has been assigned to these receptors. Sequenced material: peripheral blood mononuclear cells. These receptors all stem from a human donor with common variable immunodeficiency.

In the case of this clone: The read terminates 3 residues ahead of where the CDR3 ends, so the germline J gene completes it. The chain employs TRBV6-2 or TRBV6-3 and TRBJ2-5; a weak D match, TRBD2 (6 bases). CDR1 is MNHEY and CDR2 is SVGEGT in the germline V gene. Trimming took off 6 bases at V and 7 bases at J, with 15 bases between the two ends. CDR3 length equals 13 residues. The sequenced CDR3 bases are TGTGCCAGCAGGATACTAGCTTTGGGGACC. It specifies CASRILALGT. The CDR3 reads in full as CASRILALGTQYF.

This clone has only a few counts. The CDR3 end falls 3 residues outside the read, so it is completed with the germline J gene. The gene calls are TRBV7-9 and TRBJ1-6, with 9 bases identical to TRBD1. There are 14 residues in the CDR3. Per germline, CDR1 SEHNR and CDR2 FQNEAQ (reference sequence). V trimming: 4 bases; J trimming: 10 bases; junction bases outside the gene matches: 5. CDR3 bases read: TGTGCCAGCAGCTCCCGGGACAGGGTGTCACCC. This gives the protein CASSSRDRVSP. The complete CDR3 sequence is CASSSRDRVSPLHF.

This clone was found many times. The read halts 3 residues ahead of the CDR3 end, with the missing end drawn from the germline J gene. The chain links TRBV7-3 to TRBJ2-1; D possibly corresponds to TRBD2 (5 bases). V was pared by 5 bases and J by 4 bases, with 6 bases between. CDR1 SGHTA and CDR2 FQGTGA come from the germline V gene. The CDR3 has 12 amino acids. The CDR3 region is CASSRGYNEQFF. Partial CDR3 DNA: TGTGCCAGCAGCCGAGGGTACAATGAG.

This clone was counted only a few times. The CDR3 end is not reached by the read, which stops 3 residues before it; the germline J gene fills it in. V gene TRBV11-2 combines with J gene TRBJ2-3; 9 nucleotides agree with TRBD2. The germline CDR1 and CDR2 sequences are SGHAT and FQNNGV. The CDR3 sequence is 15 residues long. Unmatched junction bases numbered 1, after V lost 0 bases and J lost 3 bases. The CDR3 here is CASSLEAGGTDTQYF. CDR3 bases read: TGTGCCAGCAGCTTAGAAGCGGGGGGAACAGATACG.

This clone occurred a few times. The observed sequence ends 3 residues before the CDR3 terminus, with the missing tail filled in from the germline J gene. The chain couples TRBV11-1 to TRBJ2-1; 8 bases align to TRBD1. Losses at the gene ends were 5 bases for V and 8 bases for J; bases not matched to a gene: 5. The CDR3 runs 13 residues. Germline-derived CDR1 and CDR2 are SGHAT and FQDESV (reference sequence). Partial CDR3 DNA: TGTGCCAGCAGCCAGGGGGCTCTCTATGAG. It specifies CASSQGALYE. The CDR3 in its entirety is CASSQGALYEQFF.

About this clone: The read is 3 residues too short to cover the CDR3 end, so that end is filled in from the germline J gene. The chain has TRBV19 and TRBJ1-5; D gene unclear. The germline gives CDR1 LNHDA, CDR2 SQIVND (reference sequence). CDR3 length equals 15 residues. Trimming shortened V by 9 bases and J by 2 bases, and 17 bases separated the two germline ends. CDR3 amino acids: CASARVGDGNQPQHF. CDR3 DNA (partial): TGTGCCAGCGCAAGGGTGGGCGATGGCAATCAGCCC.

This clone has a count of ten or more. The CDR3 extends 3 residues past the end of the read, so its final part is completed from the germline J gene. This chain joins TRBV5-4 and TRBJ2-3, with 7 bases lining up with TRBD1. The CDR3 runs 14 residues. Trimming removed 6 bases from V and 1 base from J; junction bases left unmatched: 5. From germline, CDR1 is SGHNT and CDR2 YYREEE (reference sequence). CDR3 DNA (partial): TGTGCCAGCAACACAGGGACAGGCACAGATACG. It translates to CASNTGTGTDT. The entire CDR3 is CASNTGTGTDTQYF.

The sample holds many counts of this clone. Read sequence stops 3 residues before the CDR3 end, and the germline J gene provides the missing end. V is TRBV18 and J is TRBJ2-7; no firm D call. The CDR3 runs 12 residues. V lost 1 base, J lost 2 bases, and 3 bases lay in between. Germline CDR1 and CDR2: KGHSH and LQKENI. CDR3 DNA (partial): TGTGCCAGCTCACCACTTACCTACGAG. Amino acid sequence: CASSPLTYE. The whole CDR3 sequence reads CASSPLTYEQYF.

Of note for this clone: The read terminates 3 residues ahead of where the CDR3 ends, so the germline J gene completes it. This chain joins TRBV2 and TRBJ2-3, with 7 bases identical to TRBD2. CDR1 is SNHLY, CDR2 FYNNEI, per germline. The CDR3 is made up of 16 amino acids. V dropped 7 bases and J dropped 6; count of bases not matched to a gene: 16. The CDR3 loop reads CASIRGGVFRGDTQYF. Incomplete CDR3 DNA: TGTGCCAGCATCCGCGGGGGAGTCTTCCGGGGGGATACG.

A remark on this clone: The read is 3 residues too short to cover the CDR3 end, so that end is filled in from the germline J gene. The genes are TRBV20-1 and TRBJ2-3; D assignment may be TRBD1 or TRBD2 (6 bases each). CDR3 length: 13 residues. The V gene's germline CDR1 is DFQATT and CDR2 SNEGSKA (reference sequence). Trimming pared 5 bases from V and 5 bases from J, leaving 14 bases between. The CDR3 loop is CSAGGGLGDTQYF. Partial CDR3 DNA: TGCAGTGCTGGAGGGGGGCTTGGAGATACG.

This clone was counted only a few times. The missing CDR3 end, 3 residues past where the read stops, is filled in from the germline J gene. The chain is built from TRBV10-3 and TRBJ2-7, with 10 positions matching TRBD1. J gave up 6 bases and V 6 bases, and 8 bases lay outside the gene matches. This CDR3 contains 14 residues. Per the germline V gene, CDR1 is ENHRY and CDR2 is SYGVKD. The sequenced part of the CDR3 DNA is TGTGCCATCAGGACCGGGACAGGGGATCGCGAG. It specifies CAIRTGTGDRE. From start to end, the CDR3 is CAIRTGTGDREQYF.

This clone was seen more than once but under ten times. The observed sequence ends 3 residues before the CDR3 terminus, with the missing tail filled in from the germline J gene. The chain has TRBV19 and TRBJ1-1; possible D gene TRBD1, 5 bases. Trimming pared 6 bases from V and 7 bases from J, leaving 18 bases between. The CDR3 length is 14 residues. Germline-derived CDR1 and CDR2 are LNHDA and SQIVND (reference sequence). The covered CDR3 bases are TGTGCCAGTAGCCTAGGAGGGGTTCTCTATGAA. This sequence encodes CASSLGGVLYE. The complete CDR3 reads CASSLGGVLYEAFF.

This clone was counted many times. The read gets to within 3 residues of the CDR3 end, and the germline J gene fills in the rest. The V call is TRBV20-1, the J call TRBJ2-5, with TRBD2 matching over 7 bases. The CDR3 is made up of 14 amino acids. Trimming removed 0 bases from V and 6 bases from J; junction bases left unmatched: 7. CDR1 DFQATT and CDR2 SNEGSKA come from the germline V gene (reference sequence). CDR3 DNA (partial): TGCAGTGCTAGAGATCAGCAGGGAGGGAAGACC. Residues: CSARDQQGGKT. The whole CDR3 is CSARDQQGGKTQYF.